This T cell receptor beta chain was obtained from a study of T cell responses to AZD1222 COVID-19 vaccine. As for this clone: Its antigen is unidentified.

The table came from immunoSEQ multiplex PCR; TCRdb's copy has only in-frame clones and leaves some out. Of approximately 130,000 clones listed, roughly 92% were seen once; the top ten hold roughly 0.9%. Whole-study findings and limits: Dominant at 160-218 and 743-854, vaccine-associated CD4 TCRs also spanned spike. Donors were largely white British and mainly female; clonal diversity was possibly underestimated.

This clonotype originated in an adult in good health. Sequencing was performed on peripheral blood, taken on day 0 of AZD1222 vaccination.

The CDR3: CASSPLTGAVEAFF. CDR3 nucleotide sequence: TGTGCCAGCAGTCCCCTCACAGGGGCGGTCGAAGCTTTCTTT. This chain joins TRBV6-5 and TRBJ1-1; 7 nucleotides match TRBD1. The CDR3 sequence is 14 residues long. V shed 5 bases, J shed 8 bases, and the junction held 11 bases outside the gene matches. CDR1 and CDR2 from the germline V gene are MNHEY and SVGAGI.